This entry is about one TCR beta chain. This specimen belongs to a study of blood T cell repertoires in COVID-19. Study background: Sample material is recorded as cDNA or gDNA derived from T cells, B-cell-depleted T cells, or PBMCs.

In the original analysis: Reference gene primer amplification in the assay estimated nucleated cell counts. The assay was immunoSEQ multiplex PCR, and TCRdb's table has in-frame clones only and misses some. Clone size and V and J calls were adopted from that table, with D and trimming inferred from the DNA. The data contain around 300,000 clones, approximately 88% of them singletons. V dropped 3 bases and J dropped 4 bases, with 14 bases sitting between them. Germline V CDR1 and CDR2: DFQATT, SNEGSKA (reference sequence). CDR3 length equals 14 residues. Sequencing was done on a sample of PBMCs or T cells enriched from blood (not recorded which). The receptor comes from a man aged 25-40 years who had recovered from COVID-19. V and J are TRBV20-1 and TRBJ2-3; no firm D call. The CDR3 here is CSASRSFWADTQYF. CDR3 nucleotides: TGCAGTGCTAGTCGTAGCTTTTGGGCAGATACGCAGTATTTT.